A selection of T cell receptor beta chains follows, all from one sample in a study of CD4+ T cells in melanoma. Repertoires were generated with immunoSEQ multiplex PCR, while TCRdb's copy carries only in-frame clones and drops some. The sample holds thousands of clones, 55% to 75% seen once. The sequencing input was cells from a culture (not recorded whether cultured in vitro). The receptor set was obtained from a human donor with melanoma. Both conserved end residues are part of each CDR3.

v_gene,j_gene,CDR3aa
TRBV6-6,TRBJ1-4,CASSYGRGSVNEKLFF
TRBV2,TRBJ1-3,CATGYRERGTVGNTIYF
TRBV5-1,TRBJ1-2,CASSLGLNSPSGYTF
TRBV6-1,TRBJ1-6,CASSEEGNSPLHF
TRBV18,TRBJ1-3,CASSPTKTSGNTIYF
TRBV10-3,TRBJ2-6,CATLEDRGRGANVLTF
TRBV5-4,TRBJ2-3,CASSRSSAGGLSDTQYF
TRBV7-9,TRBJ1-2,CASSLAWDDGYTF
TRBV18,TRBJ2-7,CASSHGTGRRGYEQYF
TRBV2,TRBJ2-3,CASNYDRGITDTQYF
TRBV6-5,TRBJ2-1,CASSRLAGPNEQFF
TRBV6-6,TRBJ1-1,CASRTGGGTEAFF
TRBV10-3,TRBJ2-1,CAISEVPAYNEQFF
TRBV7-8,TRBJ1-3,CASSPALSSGNTIYF
TRBV4-2,TRBJ1-1,CASSRDREGSRTEAFF
TRBV15,TRBJ2-5,CATSRTSGGLETQYF
TRBV6-1,TRBJ2-7,CASSGGGLRRGDDEQYF
TRBV5-1,TRBJ1-2,CASSPDNTLNYGYTF
TRBV7-3,TRBJ2-3,CASSLEGSGGLAGDTQYF
TRBV19,TRBJ2-5,CASSTGTGGRRGTQYF
TRBV9,TRBJ1-6,CASSRGDLRFPLHF
TRBV27,TRBJ1-6,CASSPGPGVAYNSPLHF
TRBV4-2,TRBJ2-1,CASSQDERQGYEQFF
TRBV5-6,TRBJ1-2,CASSLSWTGRIGDYGYTF
TRBV7-2,TRBJ1-1,CASSFLQGATEAFF
TRBV6-1,TRBJ2-2,CASSDGITGELFF
TRBV7-8,TRBJ2-7,CASSFRVYYEQYF
TRBV5-1,TRBJ1-2,CASGSAGSYGYTF
TRBV5-8,TRBJ1-1,CASGRSEAFF
TRBV27,TRBJ1-2,CASSRTGSVGYGYTF
TRBV5-4,TRBJ2-7,CASSSRAGAYSEQYF
TRBV10-3,TRBJ2-7,CAAKQGATYEQYF